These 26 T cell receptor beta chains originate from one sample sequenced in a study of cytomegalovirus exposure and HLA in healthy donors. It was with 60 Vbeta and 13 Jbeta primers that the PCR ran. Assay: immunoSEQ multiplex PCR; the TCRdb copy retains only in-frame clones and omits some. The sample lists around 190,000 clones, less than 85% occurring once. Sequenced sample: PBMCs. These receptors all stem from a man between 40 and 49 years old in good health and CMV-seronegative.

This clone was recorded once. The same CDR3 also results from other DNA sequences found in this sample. In DNA form, the CDR3 reads TGTGCCAGCAGCTTAGGTCCAGGGGATCAGCCCCAGCATTTT. The encoded protein is CASSLGPGDQPQHF. The V call is TRBV7-2, the J call TRBJ1-5; a weak D match, TRBD1 (6 bases). From germline, CDR1 is SGHTA and CDR2 FQGNSA. Trimming shortened V by 1 base and J by 5 bases, and 9 bases separated the two germline ends. This CDR3 region has 14 residues.

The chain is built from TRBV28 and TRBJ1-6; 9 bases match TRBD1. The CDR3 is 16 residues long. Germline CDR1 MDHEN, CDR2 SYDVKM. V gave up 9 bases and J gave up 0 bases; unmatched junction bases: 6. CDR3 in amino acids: CASLTGGVSYNSPLHF. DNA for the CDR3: TGTGCCAGTCTCACAGGGGGCGTCTCCTATAATTCACCCCTCCACTTT.

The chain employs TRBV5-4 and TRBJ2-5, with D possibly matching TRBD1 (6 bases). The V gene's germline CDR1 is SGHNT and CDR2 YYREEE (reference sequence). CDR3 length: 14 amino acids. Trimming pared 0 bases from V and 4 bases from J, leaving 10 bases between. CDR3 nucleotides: TGTGCCAGCAGCTTGGTTCTACAGGGAGAGACCCAGTACTTC. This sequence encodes CASSLVLQGETQYF.

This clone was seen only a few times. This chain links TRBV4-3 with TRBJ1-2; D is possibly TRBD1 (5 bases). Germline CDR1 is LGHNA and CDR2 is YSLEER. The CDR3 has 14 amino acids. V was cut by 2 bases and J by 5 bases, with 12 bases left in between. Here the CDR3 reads CASSQRRGFYGYTF. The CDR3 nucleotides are TGCGCCAGCAGCCAACGAAGGGGATTTTATGGCTACACCTTC.

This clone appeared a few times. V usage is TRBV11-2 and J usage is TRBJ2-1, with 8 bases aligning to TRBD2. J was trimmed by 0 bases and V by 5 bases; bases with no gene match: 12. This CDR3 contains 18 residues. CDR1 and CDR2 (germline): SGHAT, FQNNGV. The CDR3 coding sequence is TGTGCCAGCAGCCGGGGGGGGGCTAGCCAGAGCTCCTACAATGAGCAGTTCTTC. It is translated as CASSRGGASQSSYNEQFF. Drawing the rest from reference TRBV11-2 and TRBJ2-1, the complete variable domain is EAGVAQSPRYKIIEKRQSVAFWCNPISGHATLYWYQQILGQGPKLLIQFQNNGVVDDSQLPKDRFSAERLKGVDSTLKIQPAKLEDSAVYLCASSRGGASQSSYNEQFFGPGTRLTVL.

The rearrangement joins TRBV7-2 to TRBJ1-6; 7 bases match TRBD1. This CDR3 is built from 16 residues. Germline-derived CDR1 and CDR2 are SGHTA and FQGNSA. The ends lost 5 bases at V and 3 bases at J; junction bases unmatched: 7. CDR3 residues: CASSKDRRGYNSPLHF. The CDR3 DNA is TGTGCCAGCAGCAAGGACAGGAGAGGCTATAATTCACCCCTCCACTTT. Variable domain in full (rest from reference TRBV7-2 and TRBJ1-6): GAGVSQSPSNKVTEKGKDVELRCDPISGHTALYWYRQSLGQGLEFLIYFQGNSAPDKSGLPSDRFSAERTGGSVSTLTIQRTQQEDSAVYLCASSKDRRGYNSPLHFGNGTRLTVT.

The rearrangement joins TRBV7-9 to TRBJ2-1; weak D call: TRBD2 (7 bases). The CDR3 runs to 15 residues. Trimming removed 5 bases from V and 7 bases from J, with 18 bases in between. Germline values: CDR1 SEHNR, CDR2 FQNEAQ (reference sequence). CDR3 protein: CASSPGGGRGNEQFF. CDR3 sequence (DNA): TGTGCCAGCAGCCCTGGGGGGGGGCGTGGGAATGAGCAGTTCTTC. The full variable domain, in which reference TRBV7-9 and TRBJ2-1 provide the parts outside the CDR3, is DTGVSQNPRHKITKRGQNVTFRCDPISEHNRLYWYRQTLGQGPEFLTYFQNEAQLEKSRLLSDRFSAERPKGSFSTLEIQRTEQGDSAMYLCASSPGGGRGNEQFFGPGTRLTVL.

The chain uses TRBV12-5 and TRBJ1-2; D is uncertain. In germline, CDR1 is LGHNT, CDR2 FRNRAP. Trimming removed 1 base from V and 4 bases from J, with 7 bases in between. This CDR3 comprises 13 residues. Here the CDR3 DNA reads TGTGCTAGTGGTTTGGCGGTCTTCTATGGCTACACCTTC. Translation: CASGLAVFYGYTF.

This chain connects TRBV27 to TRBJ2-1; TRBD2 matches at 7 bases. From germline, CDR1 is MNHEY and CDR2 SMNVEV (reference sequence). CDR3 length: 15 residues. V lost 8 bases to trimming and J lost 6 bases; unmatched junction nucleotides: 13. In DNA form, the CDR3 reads TGTGCCAGCGGTGAGTCCGGGACTACTCTCAATGAGCAGTTCTTC. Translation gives CASGESGTTLNEQFF.

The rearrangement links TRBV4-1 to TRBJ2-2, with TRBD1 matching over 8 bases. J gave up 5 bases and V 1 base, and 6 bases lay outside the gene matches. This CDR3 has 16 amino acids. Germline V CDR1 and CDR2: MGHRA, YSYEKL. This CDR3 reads CASSQGDRGDTGELFF. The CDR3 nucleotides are TGCGCCAGCAGCCAAGGAGACAGGGGTGATACCGGGGAGCTGTTTTTT.

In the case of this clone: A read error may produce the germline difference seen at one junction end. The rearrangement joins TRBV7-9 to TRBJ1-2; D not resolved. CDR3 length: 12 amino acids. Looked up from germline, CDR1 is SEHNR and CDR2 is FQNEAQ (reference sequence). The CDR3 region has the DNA TGTTCCAGCAGCAGAGAGGATTATGGCTACACCTTC. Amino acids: CSSSREDYGYTF. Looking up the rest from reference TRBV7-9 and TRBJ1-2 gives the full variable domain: DTGVSQNPRHKITKRGQNVTFRCDPISEHNRLYWYRQTLGQGPEFLTYFQNEAQLEKSRLLSDRFSAERPKGSFSTLEIQRTEQGDSAMYLCSSSREDYGYTFGSGTRLTVV.

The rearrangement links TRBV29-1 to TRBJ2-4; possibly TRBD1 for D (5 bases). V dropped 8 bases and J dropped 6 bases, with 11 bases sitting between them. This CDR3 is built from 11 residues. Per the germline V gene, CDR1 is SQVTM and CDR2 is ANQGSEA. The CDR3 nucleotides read TGCAGCCCTAGGGGTGGAAACATTCAGTACTTC. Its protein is CSPRGGNIQYF.

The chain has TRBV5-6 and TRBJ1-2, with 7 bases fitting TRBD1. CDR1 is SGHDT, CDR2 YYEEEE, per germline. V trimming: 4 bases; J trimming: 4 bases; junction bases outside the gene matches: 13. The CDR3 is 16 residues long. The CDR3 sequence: CASSTLQGPTVYGYTF. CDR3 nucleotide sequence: TGTGCCAGCAGCACCCTACAGGGGCCAACAGTCTATGGCTACACCTTC.

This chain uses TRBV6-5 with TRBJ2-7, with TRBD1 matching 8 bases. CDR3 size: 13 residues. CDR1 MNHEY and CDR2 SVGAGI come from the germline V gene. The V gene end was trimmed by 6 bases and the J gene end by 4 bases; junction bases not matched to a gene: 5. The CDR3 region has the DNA TGTGCCAGCAGGCGGACAGGGATGTACGAGCAGTACTTC. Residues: CASRRTGMYEQYF.

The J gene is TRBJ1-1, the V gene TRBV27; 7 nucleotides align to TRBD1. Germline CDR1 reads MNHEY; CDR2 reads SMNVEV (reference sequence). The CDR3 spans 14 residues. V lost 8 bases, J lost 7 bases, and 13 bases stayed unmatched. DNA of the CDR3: TGTGCCAGCCCCTATAAGGGCCAGGGGGATGAAGCTTTCTTT. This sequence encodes CASPYKGQGDEAFF.

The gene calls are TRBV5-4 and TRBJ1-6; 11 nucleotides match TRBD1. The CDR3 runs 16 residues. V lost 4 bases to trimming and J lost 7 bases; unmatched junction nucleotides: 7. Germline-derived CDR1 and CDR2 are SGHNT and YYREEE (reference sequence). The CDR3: CASSPGQGASNSPLHF. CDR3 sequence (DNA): TGTGCCAGCAGCCCAGGACAGGGGGCATCGAATTCACCCCTCCACTTT.

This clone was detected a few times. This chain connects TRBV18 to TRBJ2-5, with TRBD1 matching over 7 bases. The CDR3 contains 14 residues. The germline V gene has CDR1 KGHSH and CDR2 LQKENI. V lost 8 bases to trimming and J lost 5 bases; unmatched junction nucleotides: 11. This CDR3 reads CASRDRVVRETQYF. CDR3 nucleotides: TGTGCCAGCCGCGACAGGGTCGTTAGGGAGACCCAGTACTTC.

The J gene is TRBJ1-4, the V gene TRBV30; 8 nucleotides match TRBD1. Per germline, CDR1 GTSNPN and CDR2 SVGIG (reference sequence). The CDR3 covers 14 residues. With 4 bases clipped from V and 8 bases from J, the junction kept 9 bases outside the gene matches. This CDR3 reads CAWTAQGAGEKLFF. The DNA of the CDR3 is TGTGCCTGGACGGCCCAGGGGGCCGGAGAAAAACTGTTTTTT.

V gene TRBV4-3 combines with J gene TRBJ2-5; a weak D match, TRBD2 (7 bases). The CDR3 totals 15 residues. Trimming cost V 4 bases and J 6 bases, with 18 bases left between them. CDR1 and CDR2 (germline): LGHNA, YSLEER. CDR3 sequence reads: CASSPGRGGAQTQYF. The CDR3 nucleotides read TGCGCCAGCAGCCCGGGGAGGGGGGGGGCTCAGACCCAGTACTTC.

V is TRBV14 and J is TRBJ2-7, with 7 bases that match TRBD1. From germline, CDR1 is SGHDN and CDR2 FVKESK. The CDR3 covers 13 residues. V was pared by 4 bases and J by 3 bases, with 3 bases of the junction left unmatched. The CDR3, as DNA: TGTGCCAGCAGCCCACAGGGGTACTACGAGCAGTACTTC. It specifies CASSPQGYYEQYF.

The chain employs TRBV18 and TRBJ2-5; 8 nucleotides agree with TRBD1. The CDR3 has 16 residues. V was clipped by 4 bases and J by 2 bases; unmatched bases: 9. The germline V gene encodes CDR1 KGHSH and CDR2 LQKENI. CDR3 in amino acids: CASSRWGQARQETQYF. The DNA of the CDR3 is TGTGCCAGCTCACGGTGGGGACAGGCAAGACAAGAGACCCAGTACTTC.

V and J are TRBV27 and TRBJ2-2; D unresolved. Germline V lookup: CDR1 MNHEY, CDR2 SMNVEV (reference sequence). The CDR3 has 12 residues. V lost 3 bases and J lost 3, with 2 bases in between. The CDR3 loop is CASSFDTGELFF. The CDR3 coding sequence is TGTGCCAGCAGTTTCGACACCGGGGAGCTGTTTTTT.

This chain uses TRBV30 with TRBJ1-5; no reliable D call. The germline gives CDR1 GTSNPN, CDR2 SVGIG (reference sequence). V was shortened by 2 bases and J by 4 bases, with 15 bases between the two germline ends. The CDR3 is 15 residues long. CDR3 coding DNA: TGTGCCTGGAGTAACCGGGTCACCTGGAATCAGCCCCAGCATTTT. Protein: CAWSNRVTWNQPQHF.

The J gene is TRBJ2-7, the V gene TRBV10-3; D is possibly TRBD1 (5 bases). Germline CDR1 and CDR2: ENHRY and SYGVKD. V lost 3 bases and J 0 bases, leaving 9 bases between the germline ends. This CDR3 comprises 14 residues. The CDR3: CAISDSRASYEQYF. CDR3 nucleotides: TGTGCCATCAGTGATAGCAGGGCCTCCTACGAGCAGTACTTC.

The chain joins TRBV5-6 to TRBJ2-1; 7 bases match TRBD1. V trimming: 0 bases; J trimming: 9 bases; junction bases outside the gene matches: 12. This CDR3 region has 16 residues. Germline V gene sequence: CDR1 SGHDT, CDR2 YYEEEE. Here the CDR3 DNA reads TGTGCCAGCAGCTTGGTTGAAGGGGGCCGGGTGAGTGAGCAGTTCTTC. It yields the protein CASSLVEGGRVSEQFF.

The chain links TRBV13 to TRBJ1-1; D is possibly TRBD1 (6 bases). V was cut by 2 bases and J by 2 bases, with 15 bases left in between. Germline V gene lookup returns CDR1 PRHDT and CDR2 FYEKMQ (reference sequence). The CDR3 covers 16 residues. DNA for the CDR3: TGTGCCAGCAGCTTATATGACAGGACAACCAACACTGAAGCTTTCTTT. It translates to CASSLYDRTTNTEAFF.